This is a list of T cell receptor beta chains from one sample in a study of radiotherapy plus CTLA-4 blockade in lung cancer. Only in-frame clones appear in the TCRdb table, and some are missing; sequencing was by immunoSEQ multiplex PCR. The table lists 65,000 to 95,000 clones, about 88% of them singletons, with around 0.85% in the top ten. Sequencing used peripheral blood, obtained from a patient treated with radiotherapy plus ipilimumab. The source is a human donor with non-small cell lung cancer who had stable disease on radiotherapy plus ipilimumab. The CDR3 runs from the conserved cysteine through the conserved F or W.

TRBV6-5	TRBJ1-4	CASNTSFNEKLFF
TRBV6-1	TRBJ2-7	CASSEPAGVALSSYEQYF
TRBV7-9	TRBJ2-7	CASSLALVETYEQYF
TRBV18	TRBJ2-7	CASARDSSGYEQYF
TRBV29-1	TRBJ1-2	CSVRDSDYGYTF
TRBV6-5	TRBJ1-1	CASSLGPRGRTEAFF
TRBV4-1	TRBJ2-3	CASSPRTGSTDTQYF
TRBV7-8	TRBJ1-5	CASSLATAKDNQPQHF
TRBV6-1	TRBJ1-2	CASSEQHYGYTF
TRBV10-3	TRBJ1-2	CAISGGIRQGSYTF
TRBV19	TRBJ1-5	CASSINRDRNQPQHF
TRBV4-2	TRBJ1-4	CASSQAIGATNEKLFF
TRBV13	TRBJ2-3	CASSLFENYFTDTQYF
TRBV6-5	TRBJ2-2	CASSYEALRAGELFF
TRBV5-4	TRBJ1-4	CASSSDANEKLFF
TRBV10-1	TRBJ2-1	CASSDPGTTTIF
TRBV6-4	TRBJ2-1	CASSDGTGGRDEQFF
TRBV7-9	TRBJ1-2	CASSYTGGSDGYTF
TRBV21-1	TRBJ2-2	CASSKGGRKGSPNTGELFF
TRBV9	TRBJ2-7	CASSPVGTTLYEQYF
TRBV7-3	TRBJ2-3	CASSLSGTSPDTQYF
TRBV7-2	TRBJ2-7	CASSPRTSGSSEQYF
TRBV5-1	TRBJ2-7	CASSFGDEQYF